One TCR beta chain is described in this entry. The CDR3 covers 14 residues. Trimming removed 5 bases at V and 1 base at J, with 11 bases between. The germline V gene has CDR1 KGHSH and CDR2 LQKENI. Data came from immunoSEQ multiplex PCR; TCRdb stores just in-frame clones and leaves some out. The sample shows about 45,000 clones, about 90% of them seen only once. This sample was included in a study of blood T cell repertoires in COVID-19. Study details: Some COVID-19 samples were acute and others convalescent; all came from the United States, Italy and Spain.

The sequencing input was peripheral blood. This clonotype originated in a human donor in a cohort sampled during active COVID-19. V is TRBV18 and J is TRBJ1-1; D remains ambiguous. The CDR3, as DNA: TGTGCCAGCTCATCCGCCGGGAGGAACACTGAAGCTTTCTTT. Its translation: CASSSAGRNTEAFF.